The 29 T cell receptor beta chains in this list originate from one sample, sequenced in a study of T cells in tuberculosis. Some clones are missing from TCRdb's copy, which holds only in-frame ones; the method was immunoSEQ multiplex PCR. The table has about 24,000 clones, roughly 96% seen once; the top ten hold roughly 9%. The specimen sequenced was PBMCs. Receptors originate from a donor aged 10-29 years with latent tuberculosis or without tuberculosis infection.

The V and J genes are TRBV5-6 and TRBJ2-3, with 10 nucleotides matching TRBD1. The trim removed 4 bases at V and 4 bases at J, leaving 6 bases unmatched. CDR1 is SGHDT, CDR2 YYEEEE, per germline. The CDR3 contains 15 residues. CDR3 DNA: TGTGCCAGCAGCCTGAGGACAGGGGGACCAGATACGCAGTATTTT. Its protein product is CASSLRTGGPDTQYF.

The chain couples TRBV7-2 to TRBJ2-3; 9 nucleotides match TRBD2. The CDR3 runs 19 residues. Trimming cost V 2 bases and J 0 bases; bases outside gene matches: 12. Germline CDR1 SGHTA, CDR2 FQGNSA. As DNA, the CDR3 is TGTGCCAGCAGCTTAAGACGAAGCAGACTAGCGGCTAGCACAGATACGCAGTATTTT. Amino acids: CASSLRRSRLAASTDTQYF.

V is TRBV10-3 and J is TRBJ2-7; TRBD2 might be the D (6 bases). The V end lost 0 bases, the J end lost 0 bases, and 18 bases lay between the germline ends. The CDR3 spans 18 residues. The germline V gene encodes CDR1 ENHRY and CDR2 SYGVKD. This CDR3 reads CAISESPRWGRISYEQYF. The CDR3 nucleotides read TGTGCCATCAGTGAGTCTCCCCGGTGGGGGAGGATCTCCTACGAGCAGTACTTC.

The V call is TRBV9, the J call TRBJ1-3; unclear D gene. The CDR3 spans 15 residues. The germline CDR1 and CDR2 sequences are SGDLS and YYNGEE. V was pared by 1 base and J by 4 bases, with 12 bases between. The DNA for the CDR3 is TGTGCCAGCAGCGTATCCCTCCCCCCCGGAAACACCATATATTTT. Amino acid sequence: CASSVSLPPGNTIYF.

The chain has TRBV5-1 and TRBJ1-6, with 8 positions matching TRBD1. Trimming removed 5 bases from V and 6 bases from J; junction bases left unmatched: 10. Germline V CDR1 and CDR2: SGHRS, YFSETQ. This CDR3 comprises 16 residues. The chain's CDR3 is CASRGTGTPSNSPLHF. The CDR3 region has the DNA TGCGCCAGCAGGGGGACAGGTACCCCCTCTAATTCACCCCTCCACTTT.

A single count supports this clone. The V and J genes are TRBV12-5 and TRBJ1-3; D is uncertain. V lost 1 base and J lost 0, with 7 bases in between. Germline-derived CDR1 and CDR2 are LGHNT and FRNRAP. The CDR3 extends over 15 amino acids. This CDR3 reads CASGLGPISGNTIYF. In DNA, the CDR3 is TGTGCTAGTGGTTTGGGTCCAATCTCTGGAAACACCATATATTTT.

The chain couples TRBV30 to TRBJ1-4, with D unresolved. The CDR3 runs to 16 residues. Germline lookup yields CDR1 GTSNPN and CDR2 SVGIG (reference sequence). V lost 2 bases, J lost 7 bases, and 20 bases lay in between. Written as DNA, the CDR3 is TGTGCCTGGAGTTACACCGGCCTCAGAGGCCCTGAAAAACTGTTTTTT. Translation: CAWSYTGLRGPEKLFF. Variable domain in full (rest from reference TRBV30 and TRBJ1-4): SQTIHQWPATLVQPVGSPLSLECTVEGTSNPNLYWYRQAAGRGLQLLFYSVGIGQISSEVPQNLSASRPQDRQFILSSKKLLLSDSGFYLCAWSYTGLRGPEKLFFGSGTQLSVL.

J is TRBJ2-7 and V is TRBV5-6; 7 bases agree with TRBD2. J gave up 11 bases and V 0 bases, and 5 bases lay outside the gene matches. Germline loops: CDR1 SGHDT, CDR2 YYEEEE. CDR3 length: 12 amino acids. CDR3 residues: CASSLGAGREYV. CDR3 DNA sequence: TGTGCCAGCAGCTTGGGGGCGGGGAGGGAGTACGTC.

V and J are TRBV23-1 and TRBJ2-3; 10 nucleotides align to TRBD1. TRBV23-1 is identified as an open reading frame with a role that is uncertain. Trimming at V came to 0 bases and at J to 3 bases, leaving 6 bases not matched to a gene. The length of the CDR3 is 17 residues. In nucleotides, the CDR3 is TGCGCCAGCAGTCAATCGCTTTGGGGACAGGGGACAGATACGCAGTATTTT. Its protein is CASSQSLWGQGTDTQYF.

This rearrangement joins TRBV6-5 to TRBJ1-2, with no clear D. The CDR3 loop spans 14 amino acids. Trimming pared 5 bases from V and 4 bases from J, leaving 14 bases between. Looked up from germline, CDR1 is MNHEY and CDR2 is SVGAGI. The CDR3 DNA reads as TGTGCCAGCAGTGGAGGCGGGAGTGCCTATGGCTACACCTTC. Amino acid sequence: CASSGGGSAYGYTF.

CDR3 in amino acids: CASSRQGANEQYF. CDR3 DNA sequence: TGTGCCAGCAGTCGGCAGGGGGCTAACGAGCAGTACTTC. The chain recombines TRBV5-4 with TRBJ2-7; 8 positions match TRBD1. V lost 5 bases and J lost 5; bases outside the gene matches: 6. The germline V gene encodes CDR1 SGHNT and CDR2 YYREEE (reference sequence). The CDR3 runs to 13 residues.

The CDR3 DNA follows: TGTGCCAGAAGCCAAGTAGAAACTCACCCCGGGACAGGGGTCTGCCAGCCCCAGCATTTT. Protein product: CARSQVETHPGTGVCQPQHF. J is TRBJ1-5 and V is TRBV7-5; TRBD1 is taken as the D call from the table, unchecked against the DNA. TRBV7-5 is tagged as a pseudogene. CDR3 length: 20 residues.

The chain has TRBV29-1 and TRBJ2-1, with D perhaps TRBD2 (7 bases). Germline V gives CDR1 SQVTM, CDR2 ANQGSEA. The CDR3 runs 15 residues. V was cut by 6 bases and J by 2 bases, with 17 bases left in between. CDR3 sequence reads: CSVAGAPETYNEQFF. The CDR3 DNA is TGCAGCGTCGCGGGGGCCCCTGAAACCTACAATGAGCAGTTCTTC.

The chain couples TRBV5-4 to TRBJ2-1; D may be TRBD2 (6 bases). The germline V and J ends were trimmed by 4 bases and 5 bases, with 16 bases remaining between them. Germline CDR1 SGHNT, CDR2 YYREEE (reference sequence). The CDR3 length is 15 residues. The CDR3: CASSLGSGSNNEQFF. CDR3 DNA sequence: TGTGCCAGCAGCCTGGGATCCGGGAGTAACAATGAGCAGTTCTTC.

DNA of the CDR3: TGTGCCAGCAGCTTAGAACCAGGGGCCTCAGGCTGGGACACCATATATTTT. Translation gives CASSLEPGASGWDTIYF. The chain carries TRBV11-2 and TRBJ1-3; D is possibly TRBD1 (6 bases). Trimming shortened V by 0 bases and J by 8 bases, and 20 bases separated the two germline ends. CDR1 is SGHAT and CDR2 is FQNNGV in the germline V gene. This CDR3 is 17 amino acids long.

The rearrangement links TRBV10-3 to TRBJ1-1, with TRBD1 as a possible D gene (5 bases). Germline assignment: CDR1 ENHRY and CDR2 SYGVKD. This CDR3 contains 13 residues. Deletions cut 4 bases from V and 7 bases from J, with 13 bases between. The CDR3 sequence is CAISVGGMDEAFF. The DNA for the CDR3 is TGTGCCATCAGTGTGGGGGGTATGGATGAAGCTTTCTTT.

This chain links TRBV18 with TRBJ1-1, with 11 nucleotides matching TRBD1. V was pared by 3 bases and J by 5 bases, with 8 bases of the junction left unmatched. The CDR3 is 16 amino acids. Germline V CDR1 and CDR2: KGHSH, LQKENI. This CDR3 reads CASSPYTGQGATEAFF. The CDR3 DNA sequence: TGTGCCAGCTCACCCTATACTGGACAGGGGGCGACTGAAGCTTTCTTT.

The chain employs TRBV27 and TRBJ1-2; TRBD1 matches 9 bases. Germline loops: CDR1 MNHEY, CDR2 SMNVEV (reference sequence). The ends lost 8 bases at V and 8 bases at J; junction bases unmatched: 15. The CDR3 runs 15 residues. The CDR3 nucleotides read TGTGCCAGCTCTAAACTGGGTCGGGACAGGGAGGGCTACACCTTC. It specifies CASSKLGRDREGYTF.

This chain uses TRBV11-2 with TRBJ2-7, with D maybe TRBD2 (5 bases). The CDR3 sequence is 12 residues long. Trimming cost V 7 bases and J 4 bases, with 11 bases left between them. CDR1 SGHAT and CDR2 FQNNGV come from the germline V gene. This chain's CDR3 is CASNTLGYEQYF. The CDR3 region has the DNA TGTGCCAGCAACACACTAGGGTACGAGCAGTACTTC.

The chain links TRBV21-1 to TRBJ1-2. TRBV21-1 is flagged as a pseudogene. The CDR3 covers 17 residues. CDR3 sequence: CASWGGVTATRLYGYTF. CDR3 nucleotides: TGTGCCTCTTGGGGGGGAGTCACAGCCACAAGACTTTATGGCTACACCTTC.

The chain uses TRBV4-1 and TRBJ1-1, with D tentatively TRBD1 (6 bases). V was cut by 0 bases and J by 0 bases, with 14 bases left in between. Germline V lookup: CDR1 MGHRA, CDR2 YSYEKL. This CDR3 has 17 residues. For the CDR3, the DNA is TGCGCCAGCAGCCAAGATCAGGGGCAGATTATGAACACTGAAGCTTTCTTT. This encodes CASSQDQGQIMNTEAFF.

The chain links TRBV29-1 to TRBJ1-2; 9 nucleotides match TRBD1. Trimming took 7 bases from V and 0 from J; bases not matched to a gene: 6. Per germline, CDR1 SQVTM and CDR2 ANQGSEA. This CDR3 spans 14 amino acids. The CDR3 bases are TGCAGCGATAGCCGGGACAGGGCTAACTATGGCTACACCTTC. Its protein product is CSDSRDRANYGYTF.

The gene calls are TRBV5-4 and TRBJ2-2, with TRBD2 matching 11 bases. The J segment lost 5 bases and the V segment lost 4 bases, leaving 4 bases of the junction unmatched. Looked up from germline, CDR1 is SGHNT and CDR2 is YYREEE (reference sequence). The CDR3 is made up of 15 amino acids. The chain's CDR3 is CASSPLAGETGELFF. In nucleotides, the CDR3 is TGTGCCAGCAGCCCACTAGCGGGGGAAACCGGGGAGCTGTTTTTT.

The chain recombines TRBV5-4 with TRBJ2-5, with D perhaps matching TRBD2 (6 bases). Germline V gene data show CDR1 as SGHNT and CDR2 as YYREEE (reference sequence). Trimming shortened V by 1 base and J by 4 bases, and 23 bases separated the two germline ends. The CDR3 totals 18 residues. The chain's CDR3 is CASSLTRGWGSLRETQYF. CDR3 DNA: TGTGCCAGCAGCTTGACCCGGGGGTGGGGGTCCCTTCGAGAGACCCAGTACTTC.

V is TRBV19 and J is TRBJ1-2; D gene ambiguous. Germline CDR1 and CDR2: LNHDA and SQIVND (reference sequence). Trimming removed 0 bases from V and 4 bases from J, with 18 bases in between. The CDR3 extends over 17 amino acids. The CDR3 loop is CASSIDKALGARYGYTF. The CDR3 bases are TGTGCCAGTAGTATAGATAAGGCCTTGGGAGCACGCTATGGCTACACCTTC.

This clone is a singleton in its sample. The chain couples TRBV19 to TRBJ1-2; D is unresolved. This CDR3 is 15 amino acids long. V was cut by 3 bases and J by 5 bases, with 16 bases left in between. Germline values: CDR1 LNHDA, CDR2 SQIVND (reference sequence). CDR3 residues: CASSIALQTIYGYTF. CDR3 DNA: TGTGCCAGTAGTATTGCTTTACAGACAATATATGGCTACACCTTC.

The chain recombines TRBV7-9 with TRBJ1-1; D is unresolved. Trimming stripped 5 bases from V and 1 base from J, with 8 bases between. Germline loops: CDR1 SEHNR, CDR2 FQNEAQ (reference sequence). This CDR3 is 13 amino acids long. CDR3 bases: TGTGCCAGCAGCCTTCAGGAGAACACTGAAGCTTTCTTT. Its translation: CASSLQENTEAFF.

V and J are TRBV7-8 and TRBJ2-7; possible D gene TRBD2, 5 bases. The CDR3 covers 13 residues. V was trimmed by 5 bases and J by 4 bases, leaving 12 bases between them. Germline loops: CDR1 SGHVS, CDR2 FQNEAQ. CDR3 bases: TGTGCCAGCAGCCCCGAAACGGGGTACGAGCAGTACTTC. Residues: CASSPETGYEQYF. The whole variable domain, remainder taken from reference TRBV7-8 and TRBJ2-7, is GAGVSQSPRYKVAKRGQDVALRCDPISGHVSLFWYQQALGQGPEFLTYFQNEAQLDKSGLPSDRFFAERPEGSVSTLKIQRTQQEDSAVYLCASSPETGYEQYFGPGTRLTVT.

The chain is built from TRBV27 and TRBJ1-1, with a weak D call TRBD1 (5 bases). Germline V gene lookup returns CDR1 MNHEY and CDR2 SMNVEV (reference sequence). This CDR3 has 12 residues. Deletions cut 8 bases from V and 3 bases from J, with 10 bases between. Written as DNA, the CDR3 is TGTGCCAGCCGCCGGGACTACACTGAAGCTTTCTTT. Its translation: CASRRDYTEAFF.